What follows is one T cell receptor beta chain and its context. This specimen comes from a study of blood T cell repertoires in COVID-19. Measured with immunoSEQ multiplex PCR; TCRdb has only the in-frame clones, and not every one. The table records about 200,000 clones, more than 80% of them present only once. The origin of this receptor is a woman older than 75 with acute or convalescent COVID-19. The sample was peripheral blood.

The CDR3 DNA reads as TGTGCCAGCAGCCATAGCCGGGACAGGGGGCTGGAGTCCTACGGCTACACCTTC. It translates to CASSHSRDRGLESYGYTF. The gene calls are TRBV3-1 (or the pseudogene TRBV3-2) and TRBJ1-2; 12 bases align to TRBD1. The CDR3 consists of 18 residues. V lost 3 bases, J lost 8 bases, and 16 bases stayed unmatched. Germline V gene lookup returns CDR1 LGHDT and CDR2 YNNKEL (reference sequence).